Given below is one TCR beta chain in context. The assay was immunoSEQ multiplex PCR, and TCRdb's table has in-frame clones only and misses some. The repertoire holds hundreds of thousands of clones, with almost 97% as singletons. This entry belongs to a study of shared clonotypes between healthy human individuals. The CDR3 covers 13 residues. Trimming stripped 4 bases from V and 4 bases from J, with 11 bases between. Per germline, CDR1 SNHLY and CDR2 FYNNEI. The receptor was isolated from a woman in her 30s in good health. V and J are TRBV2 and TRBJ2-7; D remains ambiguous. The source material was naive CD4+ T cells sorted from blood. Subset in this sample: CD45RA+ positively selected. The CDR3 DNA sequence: TGTGCCAGCAGTGTGCCTAGTGCGTACGAGCAGTACTTC. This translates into CASSVPSAYEQYF.